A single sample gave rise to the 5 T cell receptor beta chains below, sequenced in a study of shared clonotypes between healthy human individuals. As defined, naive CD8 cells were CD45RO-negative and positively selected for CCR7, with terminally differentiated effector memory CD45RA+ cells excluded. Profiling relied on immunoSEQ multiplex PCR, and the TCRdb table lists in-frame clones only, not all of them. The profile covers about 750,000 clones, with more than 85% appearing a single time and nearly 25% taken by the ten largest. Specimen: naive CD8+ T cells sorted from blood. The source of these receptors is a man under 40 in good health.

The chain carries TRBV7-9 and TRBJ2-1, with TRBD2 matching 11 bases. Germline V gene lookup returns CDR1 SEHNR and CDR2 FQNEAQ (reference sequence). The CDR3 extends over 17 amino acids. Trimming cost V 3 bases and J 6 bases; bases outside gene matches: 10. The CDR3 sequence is CASSFSASGRMGNEQFF. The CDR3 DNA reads TGTGCCAGCAGCTTTTCCGCTAGCGGGAGGATGGGCAATGAGCAGTTCTTC.

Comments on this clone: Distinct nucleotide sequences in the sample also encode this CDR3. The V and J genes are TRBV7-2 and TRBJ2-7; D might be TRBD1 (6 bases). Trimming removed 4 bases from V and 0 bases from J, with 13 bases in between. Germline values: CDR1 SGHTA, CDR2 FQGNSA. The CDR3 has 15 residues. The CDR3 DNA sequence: TGTGCCAGCAGCTCTACAGGGCGAAGCTCCTACGAGCAGTACTTC. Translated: CASSSTGRSSYEQYF.

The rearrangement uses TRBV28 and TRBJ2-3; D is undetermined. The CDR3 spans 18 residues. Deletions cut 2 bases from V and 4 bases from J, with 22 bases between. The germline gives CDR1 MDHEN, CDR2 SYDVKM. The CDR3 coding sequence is TGTGCCAGCAGTTTAGGAGTAGGGCTTAACGATGGGGCAGATACGCAGTATTTT. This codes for CASSLGVGLNDGADTQYF.

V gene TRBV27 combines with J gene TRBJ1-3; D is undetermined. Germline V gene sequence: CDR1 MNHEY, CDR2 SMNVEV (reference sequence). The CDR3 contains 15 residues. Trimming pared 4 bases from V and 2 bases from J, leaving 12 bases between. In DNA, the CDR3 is TGTGCCAGCAGTTCAAATGTAGGAACTGGAAACACCATATATTTT. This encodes CASSSNVGTGNTIYF.

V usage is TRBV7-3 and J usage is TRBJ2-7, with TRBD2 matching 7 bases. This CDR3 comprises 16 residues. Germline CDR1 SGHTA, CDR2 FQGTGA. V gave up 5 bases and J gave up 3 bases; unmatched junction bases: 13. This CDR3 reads CASSLDTPAGLYEQYF. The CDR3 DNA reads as TGTGCCAGCAGCCTAGACACTCCAGCGGGACTCTACGAGCAGTACTTC.